The 17 T cell receptor beta chains reported below all come from one sample, sequenced in a study of blood T cell repertoires in COVID-19. Data came from immunoSEQ multiplex PCR; TCRdb stores just in-frame clones and leaves some out. In the table there are a few hundred thousand clones, around 89% of which are singletons. What was sequenced was peripheral blood. The receptors derive from a woman aged 25 to 45 with COVID-19, enrolled during active disease.

This clone was detected ten times or more. V and J are TRBV25-1 and TRBJ2-5; TRBD2 agrees at 10 bases. From germline, CDR1 is MGHDK and CDR2 SYGVNS. The junction had 7 bases not matched to a gene; V was cut back by 2 bases and J by 1 base. CDR3 length: 17 residues. CDR3 DNA sequence: TGTGCCAGCAGTGAAGCCCAGTTAGCGGGGGGCCAAGAGACCCAGTACTTC. Encoded protein: CASSEAQLAGGQETQYF. The entire variable domain, with the rest obtained from reference TRBV25-1 and TRBJ2-5, is as follows: EADIYQTPRYLVIGTGKKITLECSQTMGHDKMYWYQQDPGMELHLIHYSYGVNSTEKGDLSSESTVSRIRTEHFPLTLESARPSHTSQYLCASSEAQLAGGQETQYFGPGTRLLVL.

The V and J genes are TRBV9 and TRBJ2-4; D is unresolved. V was trimmed by 0 bases and J by 5 bases, leaving 12 bases between them. The germline gives CDR1 SGDLS, CDR2 YYNGEE. This CDR3 is built from 15 residues. The CDR3 loop is CASSVGYELQNIQYF. CDR3 DNA sequence: TGTGCCAGCAGCGTAGGTTATGAACTCCAAAACATTCAGTACTTC.

The chain has TRBV6-5 and TRBJ1-5; 8 nucleotides agree with TRBD1. Looked up from germline, CDR1 is MNHEY and CDR2 is SVGAGI. The ends lost 2 bases at V and 3 bases at J; junction bases unmatched: 6. This CDR3 contains 16 residues. CDR3 protein: CASSYSQGANNQPQHF. In DNA form, the CDR3 reads TGTGCCAGCAGTTACAGTCAGGGGGCTAACAATCAGCCCCAGCATTTT.

V is TRBV5-4 and J is TRBJ2-3; D is ambiguous. CDR3 length: 13 residues. The V gene's germline CDR1 is SGHNT and CDR2 YYREEE (reference sequence). Trimming shortened V by 0 bases and J by 5 bases, and 7 bases separated the two germline ends. Here the CDR3 reads CASSLESVDTQYF. The DNA of the CDR3 is TGTGCCAGCAGCTTGGAGTCGGTAGATACGCAGTATTTT.

V gene TRBV11-2 combines with J gene TRBJ2-7; 10 bases are shared with TRBD2. Germline V gene sequence: CDR1 SGHAT, CDR2 FQNNGV. The CDR3 length is 15 residues. Unmatched junction bases numbered 5, after V lost 5 bases and J lost 1 base. This CDR3 reads CASSRSGGSSYEQYF. The CDR3 nucleotides read TGTGCCAGCAGCCGTAGCGGGGGGTCTTCCTACGAGCAGTACTTC.

The chain recombines TRBV2 with TRBJ1-6; no firm D call. With 3 bases removed from V and 4 bases from J, the gap between germline ends came to 10 bases. The CDR3 covers 15 residues. The germline gives CDR1 SNHLY, CDR2 FYNNEI. CDR3 DNA: TGTGCCAGCAGTGAGCCCCTGGCTTATAATTCACCCCTCCACTTT. This encodes CASSEPLAYNSPLHF. The variable domain in full, with the rest retrieved from reference TRBV2 and TRBJ1-6, is EPEVTQTPSHQVTQMGQEVILRCVPISNHLYFYWYRQILGQKVEFLVSFYNNEISEKSEIFDDQFSVERPDGSNFTLKIRSTKLEDSAMYFCASSEPLAYNSPLHFGNGTRLTVT.

The chain links TRBV7-9 to TRBJ2-2; 8 bases map to TRBD1. This CDR3 has 16 residues. From germline, CDR1 is SEHNR and CDR2 FQNEAQ (reference sequence). With V trimmed by 4 bases and J by 3 bases, 7 bases remained unmatched. The CDR3 DNA reads as TGTGCCAGCAGCTCTACACCGGGACAGGACACCGGGGAGCTGTTTTTT. This codes for CASSSTPGQDTGELFF.

The chain has TRBV11-2 and TRBJ1-4, with D unresolved. The CDR3 has 12 residues. Germline CDR1 is SGHAT and CDR2 is FQNNGV. The ends were cut back, 3 bases at V and 8 bases at J, with 7 bases in the middle. In DNA form, the CDR3 reads TGTGCCAGCAGCTTCCTACAGGAAAAACTGTTTTTT. It encodes CASSFLQEKLFF.

The CDR3 sequence is CSASQGSNYGYTF. For the CDR3, the DNA is TGCAGTGCTAGTCAGGGGAGCAACTATGGCTACACCTTC. The chain employs TRBV20-1 and TRBJ1-2, with D possibly being TRBD1 (6 bases). This CDR3 is built from 13 residues. Per germline, CDR1 DFQATT and CDR2 SNEGSKA (reference sequence). Deletions cut 3 bases from V and 2 bases from J, with 10 bases between.

The gene calls are TRBV30 and TRBJ1-5, with 8 bases identical to TRBD1. This CDR3 is built from 13 residues. Germline assignment: CDR1 GTSNPN and CDR2 SVGIG (reference sequence). V gave up 0 bases and J gave up 5 bases; unmatched junction bases: 0. This chain's CDR3 is CAWSVTGDQPQHF. CDR3 in DNA: TGTGCCTGGAGTGTGACAGGGGATCAGCCCCAGCATTTT.

The chain carries TRBV5-1 and TRBJ2-2, with D possibly TRBD2 on 6 matching bases. Trimming shortened V by 0 bases and J by 0 bases, and 9 bases separated the two germline ends. The CDR3 is 16 residues long. CDR1 and CDR2 from the germline V gene are SGHRS and YFSETQ. DNA for the CDR3: TGCGCCAGCAGCTTGGAGGTAGCGGCGAACACCGGGGAGCTGTTTTTT. Translation: CASSLEVAANTGELFF.

The count of this clone is one. The genes are TRBV19 and TRBJ1-2; 8 bases line up with TRBD1. V was clipped by 8 bases and J by 3 bases; unmatched bases: 5. This CDR3 is built from 13 residues. Germline V CDR1 and CDR2: LNHDA, SQIVND (reference sequence). CDR3 residues: CASGTGTHYGYTF. The DNA of the CDR3 is TGTGCCAGTGGGACAGGTACTCACTATGGCTACACCTTC.

This chain links TRBV28 with TRBJ1-4, with D possibly TRBD1 on 5 matching bases. The V gene lost 6 bases and the J gene lost 8 bases, with 19 bases spanning the gap. The CDR3 is 15 residues long. The germline CDR1 and CDR2 sequences are MDHEN and SYDVKM. The CDR3 DNA reads TGTGCCAGCAGGACCCCGGGGGGTGGTGAGGAAAAACTGTTTTTT. This codes for CASRTPGGGEEKLFF.

The chain joins TRBV7-9 to TRBJ1-2; 8 bases are a match to TRBD1. The CDR3 totals 16 residues. Trimming cost V 7 bases and J 2 bases; bases outside gene matches: 12. From germline, CDR1 is SEHNR and CDR2 FQNEAQ (reference sequence). The CDR3 sequence: CASTDRGVGMNYGYTF. As DNA, the CDR3 is TGTGCCAGCACCGACAGGGGTGTTGGGATGAACTATGGCTACACCTTC.

There are a few counts of this clone. This chain links TRBV2 with TRBJ1-1; D remains unclear. V lost 5 bases and J 0 bases, leaving 7 bases between the germline ends. CDR1 SNHLY and CDR2 FYNNEI come from the germline V gene. CDR3 length equals 13 residues. CDR3 bases: TGTGCCAGCAGTAGGGAGGTGAACACTGAAGCTTTCTTT. It yields the protein CASSREVNTEAFF.

The V gene is TRBV3-1 (or the pseudogene TRBV3-2), the J gene TRBJ1-4; 7 bases fit TRBD1. CDR1 and CDR2 (germline): LGHDT, YNNKEL (reference sequence). J was trimmed by 0 bases and V by 4 bases; bases with no gene match: 2. The CDR3 has 15 amino acids. As DNA, the CDR3 is TGTGCCAGCAGCCTTCAGGGGGCAACTAATGAAAAACTGTTTTTT. Encoded protein: CASSLQGATNEKLFF.

This chain uses TRBV28 with TRBJ1-4; TRBD1 might be the D (6 bases). CDR3 length: 16 residues. CDR1 and CDR2 (germline): MDHEN, SYDVKM. Trimming removed 6 bases from V and 3 bases from J, with 17 bases in between. CDR3 in amino acids: CASSYGQSGANEKLFF. The CDR3 bases are TGTGCCAGCAGCTACGGACAGTCCGGGGCTAATGAAAAACTGTTTTTT.